This entry lists 2 T cell receptor beta chains sequenced from one sample in a study of cytomegalovirus exposure and HLA in healthy donors. The primer mix had 60 Vbeta and 13 Jbeta primers. The data were produced by immunoSEQ multiplex PCR, yet TCRdb's version contains in-frame clones alone and is incomplete. Of about 190,000 clones in the sample, around 78% were seen once. The specimen was PBMCs. The receptors were sampled from a woman aged 25 to 39 in good health and CMV-seropositive.

The chain combines TRBV28 with TRBJ2-7, with TRBD1 matching over 7 bases. Germline loops: CDR1 MDHEN, CDR2 SYDVKM. The CDR3 extends over 13 amino acids. Unmatched junction bases numbered 6, after V lost 7 bases and J lost 3 bases. CDR3 residues: CASTRTGDYEQYF. CDR3 nucleotides: TGTGCCAGCACGAGGACAGGAGACTACGAGCAGTACTTC.

This sequence joins TRBV4-1 and TRBJ1-2; D possibly corresponds to TRBD1 (6 bases). Trimming removed 2 bases at V and 3 bases at J, with 13 bases between. There are 15 residues in the CDR3. Germline V gene data show CDR1 as MGHRA and CDR2 as YSYEKL. This CDR3 is CASSQSSRGHYGYTF. CDR3 DNA: TGCGCCAGCAGCCAATCGAGCAGGGGCCACTATGGCTACACCTTC.